Listed here are 28 T cell receptor beta chains from one sample, sequenced in a study of T cell repertoires in cytomegalovirus infection. TCRdb re-analysed the reads in MiXCR, keeping a single row per CDR3 protein. The data show about 140,000 distinct CDR3 sequences, with under 8% seen just once and over 15% held by the top ten. Sequencing used PBMCs. The receptor source for this set is a human donor in good health (CMV status not recorded). Some clones in this sample may be carry-over from other donors' samples.

The chain employs TRBV5-4 and TRBJ2-2; TRBD2 aligns across 9 bases. Germline lookup yields CDR1 SGHNT and CDR2 YYREEE (reference sequence). With V trimmed by 7 bases and J by 5 bases, 18 bases remained unmatched. The CDR3 runs to 18 residues. The CDR3 sequence: CASQRSGLASFFTGELFF. The CDR3 region has the DNA TGTGCCAGCCAAAGATCGGGACTAGCATCATTTTTTACCGGGGAGCTGTTTTTT.

The V call is TRBV5-1, the J call TRBJ1-4; D unresolved. V was cut by 1 base and J by 7 bases, with 11 bases left in between. The CDR3 length is 14 residues. CDR1 and CDR2 (germline): SGHRS, YFSETQ. CDR3 nucleotides: TGCGCCAGCAGCTTGTCCGGGCCTTCTGAAAAACTGTTTTTT. Translation: CASSLSGPSEKLFF. The full variable domain, completed using reference TRBV5-1 and TRBJ1-4, is KAGVTQTPRYLIKTRGQQVTLSCSPISGHRSVSWYQQTPGQGLQFLFEYFSETQRNKGNFPGRFSGRQFSNSRSEMNVSTLELGDSALYLCASSLSGPSEKLFFGSGTQLSVL.

The chain links TRBV4-3 to TRBJ2-5; D perhaps matches TRBD2 (5 bases). The V gene lost 1 base and the J gene lost 2 bases, with 11 bases spanning the gap. The length of the CDR3 is 15 residues. The germline gives CDR1 LGHNA, CDR2 YSLEER. This CDR3 reads CASSQGTSGQETQYF. In nucleotides, the CDR3 is TGCGCCAGCAGCCAAGGAACCAGCGGACAAGAGACCCAGTACTTC.

This clonotype was observed a few times. V gene TRBV11-2 combines with J gene TRBJ1-1; possibly TRBD1 for D (6 bases). Trimming pared 5 bases from V and 0 bases from J, leaving 16 bases between. The germline CDR1 and CDR2 sequences are SGHAT and FQNNGV. The CDR3 totals 16 residues. CDR3 residues: CASSPTGSRMNTEAFF. The CDR3 DNA reads as TGTGCCAGCAGCCCAACAGGGTCCCGTATGAACACTGAAGCTTTCTTT.

This clonotype was counted only a few times. In DNA form, the CDR3 reads TGTGCCACCAGCAGGGATCAGGGGGCCCCTGAAGCTTTCTTT. Protein: CATSRDQGAPEAFF. The rearrangement links TRBV15 to TRBJ1-1, with 8 bases matching TRBD1. The CDR3 has 14 residues. CDR1 is LNHNV and CDR2 is YYDKDF in the germline V gene (reference sequence). V shed 3 bases and J 6 bases; nucleotides not matched to a gene: 6.

At least ten counts were recorded for this clonotype. The chain couples TRBV20-1 to TRBJ1-6; no firm D call. The CDR3 sequence is 14 residues long. Trimming stripped 6 bases from V and 5 bases from J, with 14 bases between. Germline CDR1 DFQATT, CDR2 SNEGSKA (reference sequence). CDR3 DNA: TGCAGTGCCCGAACCGATGCCCATAATTCACCCCTCCACTTT. It encodes CSARTDAHNSPLHF.

This clonotype has ten or more counts. The chain links TRBV7-2 to TRBJ2-7; 8 nucleotides line up with TRBD2. Germline V gives CDR1 SGHTA, CDR2 FQGNSA. This CDR3 region has 16 residues. V dropped 1 base and J dropped 1; count of bases not matched to a gene: 6. CDR3 in amino acids: CASSLGQRGRSYEQYF. CDR3 nucleotides: TGTGCCAGCAGCTTAGGTCAGCGGGGGAGGTCCTACGAGCAGTACTTC.

Of note for this clonotype: This could be a read error, since a much larger clone is one nucleotide away. V and J are TRBV20-1 and TRBJ2-2, with a possible D match to TRBD1 (6 bases). CDR1 is DFQATT and CDR2 is SNEGSKA in the germline V gene (reference sequence). The germline V and J ends were trimmed by 4 bases and 7 bases, with 22 bases remaining between them. CDR3 length: 16 residues. CDR3 loop: CSAIRKDRPSNGELFF. The DNA for the CDR3 is TGCAGTGCTATCCGCAAGGACAGACCGAGCAACGGGGAGCTGTTTTTT.

This clonotype has at least ten counts. The rearrangement joins TRBV7-2 to TRBJ2-5; maybe TRBD2 (6 bases). Germline V gene data show CDR1 as SGHTA and CDR2 as FQGNSA. The CDR3 covers 14 residues. V was clipped by 5 bases and J by 5 bases, with 15 bases between them. The CDR3 loop is CASSLSGPRETQYF. DNA of the CDR3: TGTGCCAGCAGCCTTAGCGGTCCCAGGGAGACCCAGTACTTC.

This clonotype was observed at least ten times. The chain uses TRBV4-3 and TRBJ1-2; the D is unclear. The germline gives CDR1 LGHNA, CDR2 YSLEER. Trimming pared 1 base from V and 2 bases from J, leaving 14 bases between. The CDR3 has 16 amino acids. In DNA form, the CDR3 reads TGCGCCAGCAGCCAAGGGTTCAAACTGGGAAACTATGGCTACACCTTC. Amino acids: CASSQGFKLGNYGYTF.

The V gene is TRBV4-1, the J gene TRBJ1-1; D remains unclear. The length of the CDR3 is 15 residues. V lost 1 base and J lost 6, with 15 bases in between. Per the germline V gene, CDR1 is MGHRA and CDR2 is YSYEKL. CDR3 DNA sequence: TGCGCCAGCAGCCAAGTGTTTCGAGGTGGTTCTGAAGCTTTCTTT. It codes for CASSQVFRGGSEAFF.

This clonotype was counted ten times or more. The chain links TRBV7-8 to TRBJ1-6; D unresolved. CDR3 length: 18 amino acids. CDR1 and CDR2 (germline): SGHVS, FQNEAQ. V was cut by 0 bases and J by 0 bases, with 12 bases left in between. The CDR3 loop is CASSLALPSSSYNSPLHF. The CDR3 coding sequence is TGTGCCAGCAGCTTAGCTTTACCGTCGAGCTCCTATAATTCACCCCTCCACTTT.

This clonotype was counted a few times. The chain joins TRBV11-2 to TRBJ2-4, with 8 bases that match TRBD2. Germline values: CDR1 SGHAT, CDR2 FQNNGV. V was pared by 5 bases and J by 12 bases, with 6 bases of the junction left unmatched. The CDR3 sequence is 12 residues long. This chain's CDR3 is CASSLREGSQYF. The CDR3 region has the DNA TGTGCCAGCAGCCTCCGGGAGGGAAGTCAGTACTTC.

The chain has TRBV29-1 and TRBJ2-1; D is possibly TRBD1 (6 bases). The CDR3 runs to 12 residues. V was clipped by 7 bases and J by 4 bases, with 11 bases between them. From germline, CDR1 is SQVTM and CDR2 ANQGSEA. The DNA of the CDR3 is TGCAGCGCCGATGGACAGTACAATGAGCAGTTCTTC. Its protein is CSADGQYNEQFF.

The V gene is TRBV29-1, the J gene TRBJ2-5; D unresolved. The CDR3 is made up of 11 amino acids. Trimming shortened V by 3 bases and J by 5 bases, and 7 bases separated the two germline ends. CDR1 and CDR2 (germline): SQVTM, ANQGSEA. CDR3: CSVDRAETQYF. In DNA form, the CDR3 reads TGCAGCGTTGACCGGGCGGAGACCCAGTACTTC. The variable domain in full, with the rest retrieved from reference TRBV29-1 and TRBJ2-5, is SAVISQKPSRDICQRGTSLTIQCQVDSQVTMMFWYRQQPGQSLTLIATANQGSEATYESGFVIDKFPISRPNLTFSTLTVSNMSPEDSSIYLCSVDRAETQYFGPGTRLLVL.

Comment on this clonotype: A much larger clone is a single base away; this may be a read error. This chain connects TRBV20-1 to TRBJ1-6; D uncertain. Germline CDR1 is DFQATT and CDR2 is SNEGSKA (reference sequence). The CDR3 runs 14 residues. DNA of the CDR3: TGCGGTGCTAGAGTTTCGACGGGCAATTCACCCCTCCACTTT. Its translation is CGARVSTGNSPLHF.

CDR3 protein: CSARDPAQGVDNQPQHF. DNA for the CDR3: TGCAGTGCTAGAGATCCTGCGCAGGGGGTGGATAATCAGCCCCAGCATTTT. The gene calls are TRBV20-1 and TRBJ1-5, with TRBD1 matching 7 bases. The CDR3 runs to 17 residues. V lost 0 bases and J lost 4; bases outside the gene matches: 12. CDR1 is DFQATT and CDR2 is SNEGSKA in the germline V gene (reference sequence).

To note about this clonotype: Being one base from a much bigger clone, this may be a read error. The rearrangement joins TRBV7-4 to TRBJ2-7; the D gene is possibly TRBD1 (6 bases). CDR3 length: 14 residues. The germline V gene encodes CDR1 SGHVT and CDR2 SQSDAQ. The chain's CDR3 is CTSSLGGQTHEQYF. As DNA, the CDR3 is TGTACCAGCAGCTTAGGCGGACAGACCCACGAGCAGTACTTC.

This clonotype was seen repeatedly, ten times or more. The chain combines TRBV7-2 with TRBJ2-6; D might be TRBD1 (6 bases). This CDR3 is 15 amino acids long. Trimming pared 6 bases from V and 3 bases from J, leaving 12 bases between. CDR1 and CDR2 from the germline V gene are SGHTA and FQGNSA. The CDR3 coding sequence is TGTGCCAGCAGTCCTGAAGGGGGTGGGGCCAACGTCCTGACTTTC. Amino acids: CASSPEGGGANVLTF.

This clonotype occurred many times. This chain connects TRBV7-9 to TRBJ1-1, with D possibly TRBD1 on 6 matching bases. The V and J ends lost 5 bases and 1 base respectively, with 8 bases between them. The CDR3 has 13 amino acids. The germline gives CDR1 SEHNR, CDR2 FQNEAQ (reference sequence). CDR3 in amino acids: CASSTQGNTEAFF. The CDR3, as DNA: TGTGCCAGCAGCACACAGGGGAACACTGAAGCTTTCTTT.

The chain is built from TRBV5-4 and TRBJ2-3; D unresolved. The V and J ends lost 4 bases and 4 bases respectively, with 4 bases between them. Looked up from germline, CDR1 is SGHNT and CDR2 is YYREEE (reference sequence). CDR3 length: 11 residues. CDR3 in amino acids: CASSRADTQYF. DNA of the CDR3: TGTGCCAGCAGCCGGGCAGATACGCAGTATTTT.

This clonotype was recorded at least ten times. The chain carries TRBV7-9 and TRBJ1-1; a weak D match, TRBD1 (5 bases). V was pared by 9 bases and J by 2 bases, with 16 bases between. Germline loops: CDR1 SEHNR, CDR2 FQNEAQ (reference sequence). The CDR3 spans 14 residues. This chain's CDR3 is CASRLGRVNTEAFF. CDR3 DNA: TGTGCCAGTCGGCTGGGGCGGGTAAACACTGAAGCTTTCTTT.

This clonotype has ten or more counts. The rearrangement uses TRBV6-2 or TRBV6-3 and TRBJ2-7; D call uncertain. The germline V and J ends were trimmed by 6 bases and 2 bases, with 11 bases remaining between them. This CDR3 spans 13 amino acids. Per germline, CDR1 MNHEY and CDR2 SVGEGT. The CDR3 sequence is CASRSPSTYEQYF. The CDR3 coding sequence is TGTGCCAGCAGATCACCGTCTACCTACGAGCAGTACTTC.

This clonotype was seen at least ten times. The V and J genes are TRBV7-9 and TRBJ2-7; D tentatively reads TRBD1 or TRBD2 (5 bases each). The CDR3 is 16 amino acids. Between the trimmed V and J ends, which lost 2 bases and 5 bases, there was a span of 19 bases. CDR1 and CDR2 (germline): SEHNR, FQNEAQ (reference sequence). The CDR3 protein is CASSLSGHRTTDEQYF. CDR3 nucleotide sequence: TGTGCCAGCAGCTTATCGGGGCACCGGACAACCGACGAGCAGTACTTC.

This clonotype was seen many times. The chain uses TRBV7-2 and TRBJ2-1; 12 positions match TRBD2. Germline CDR1 and CDR2: SGHTA and FQGNSA. CDR3 length: 18 residues. J was trimmed by 5 bases and V by 5 bases; bases with no gene match: 13. The chain's CDR3 is CASSAGFGLAGLNNEQFF. Here the CDR3 DNA reads TGTGCCAGCAGCGCGGGGTTTGGACTAGCGGGGCTTAACAATGAGCAGTTCTTC.

The sample holds many counts of this clonotype. The rearrangement uses TRBV29-1 and TRBJ2-1, with D perhaps matching TRBD1 (6 bases). Germline CDR1 SQVTM, CDR2 ANQGSEA. This CDR3 region has 11 residues. Trimming removed 6 bases at V and 7 bases at J, with 10 bases between. CDR3 residues: CSVEGVNEQFF. The CDR3 DNA is TGCAGCGTAGAGGGGGTTAATGAGCAGTTCTTC.

This clonotype has ten or more counts. The chain combines TRBV7-8 with TRBJ2-2; 8 positions agree with TRBD1. The V gene end was trimmed by 0 bases and the J gene end by 1 base; junction bases not matched to a gene: 7. The germline gives CDR1 SGHVS, CDR2 FQNEAQ. The CDR3 extends over 18 amino acids. Here the CDR3 reads CASSLADWGQENTGELFF. For the CDR3, the DNA is TGTGCCAGCAGCTTAGCAGATTGGGGACAGGAGAACACCGGGGAGCTGTTTTTT.

This clonotype was picked up many times. The chain's CDR3 is CASSAFGQETQYF. CDR3 in DNA: TGTGCCAGCAGCGCCTTTGGCCAAGAGACCCAGTACTTC. The chain is built from TRBV2 and TRBJ2-5; D unclear. From germline, CDR1 is SNHLY and CDR2 FYNNEI. The CDR3 sequence is 13 residues long. The V end lost 6 bases, the J end lost 1 base, and 9 bases lay between the germline ends.